This entry lists 18 T cell receptor beta chains sequenced from one sample in a study of T-cell memory formation after mild COVID-19. TCRdb redid the calling of the 5' RACE reads with MiXCR, one entry per CDR3 protein. The sample carries about 290,000 distinct CDR3 sequences, over 15% recorded once. The specimen sequenced was PBMCs or a T cell subset sorted from them (not recorded which). These receptor sequences come from a man aged 18 to 29 who had mild COVID-19 (a few samples of this study predate the infection). Cell type and time point are not known.

V is TRBV2 and J is TRBJ1-6; no clear D. The V end lost 3 bases, the J end lost 9 bases, and 12 bases lay between the germline ends. The germline CDR1 and CDR2 sequences are SNHLY and FYNNEI. CDR3 size: 14 residues. The CDR3 DNA sequence: TGTGCCAGCAGTGAGCAGACCAAGCGTTCACCCCTCCACTTT. The encoded protein is CASSEQTKRSPLHF.

This clonotype was detected a few times. J is TRBJ1-5 and V is TRBV7-8, with D possibly being TRBD1 (5 bases). Deletions cut 5 bases from V and 5 bases from J, with 22 bases between. The CDR3 sequence is 17 residues long. From germline, CDR1 is SGHVS and CDR2 FQNEAQ. As DNA, the CDR3 is TGTGCCAGCAGCCCCCCTGGGCCCAGGGAGGTAGATCAGCCCCAGCATTTT. Amino acid sequence: CASSPPGPREVDQPQHF.

This clonotype was seen more than once but under ten times. The genes are TRBV6-2 or TRBV6-3 and TRBJ1-1; D is ambiguous. This CDR3 has 11 residues. CDR1 and CDR2 from the germline V gene are MNHEY and SVGEGT. Trimming took off 5 bases at V and 11 bases at J, with 12 bases between the two ends. CDR3 nucleotides: TGTGCCAGCAGTCATGGGGTAGAGGCTTTCTTT. Its translation is CASSHGVEAFF.

This chain links TRBV5-5 with TRBJ2-3; the D is unclear. V lost 6 bases and J lost 6, with 11 bases in between. Germline assignment: CDR1 SGHKS and CDR2 YYEKEE (reference sequence). This CDR3 comprises 12 residues. CDR3 DNA: TGTGCCAGCACGCCAGATGGGGATACGCAGTATTTT. Its translation: CASTPDGDTQYF.

The chain is built from TRBV12-5 and TRBJ1-5; D possibly corresponds to TRBD1 (6 bases). The CDR3 covers 15 residues. Trimming pared 3 bases from V and 2 bases from J, leaving 11 bases between. Germline V gene lookup returns CDR1 LGHNT and CDR2 FRNRAP. In DNA form, the CDR3 reads TGTGCTAGTGGTTTAGCGACAGGCGGCAATCAGCCCCAGCATTTT. Translating gives CASGLATGGNQPQHF.

This rearrangement joins TRBV9 to TRBJ2-7, with TRBD2 matching 7 bases. J was trimmed by 2 bases and V by 0 bases; bases with no gene match: 5. This CDR3 has 15 amino acids. In germline, CDR1 is SGDLS, CDR2 YYNGEE. The CDR3 loop reads CASSVATGTTYEQYF. In nucleotides, the CDR3 is TGTGCCAGCAGCGTAGCTACCGGGACTACCTACGAGCAGTACTTC.

Only a few counts were recorded for this clonotype. The CDR3 bases are TGTGCCAGCAGATTCCGGGGGGGCACTGAGCAGTTCTTC. It specifies CASRFRGGTEQFF. The chain employs TRBV27 and TRBJ2-1; 8 positions agree with TRBD2. V shed 6 bases and J 9 bases; nucleotides not matched to a gene: 7. The CDR3 extends over 13 amino acids. Germline V CDR1 and CDR2: MNHEY, SMNVEV (reference sequence).

The chain joins TRBV2 to TRBJ2-1; D is ambiguous. CDR1 SNHLY and CDR2 FYNNEI come from the germline V gene. Trimming shortened V by 8 bases and J by 4 bases, and 6 bases separated the two germline ends. This CDR3 contains 11 residues. As DNA, the CDR3 is TGTGCCAGCGCGCCGTACAATGAGCAGTTCTTC. Protein: CASAPYNEQFF.

This rearrangement joins TRBV3-1 to TRBJ2-1; the match to TRBD2 covers 7 bases. The J segment lost 5 bases and the V segment lost 0 bases, leaving 10 bases of the junction unmatched. The CDR3 length is 17 residues. Germline CDR1 is LGHDT and CDR2 is YNNKEL (reference sequence). The CDR3 here is CASSQDGLAANNNEQFF. CDR3 in DNA: TGTGCCAGCAGCCAAGATGGGCTAGCGGCTAACAACAATGAGCAGTTCTTC.

Ten or more counts support this clonotype. The chain recombines TRBV6-6 with TRBJ2-5, with 7 bases that match TRBD1. With 4 bases clipped from V and 5 bases from J, the junction kept 10 bases outside the gene matches. CDR1 and CDR2 from the germline V gene are MNHNY and SVGAGI (reference sequence). The CDR3 has 15 amino acids. Here the CDR3 DNA reads TGTGCCAGCAGTTGGAGGACAGGCCTAGGGGAGACCCAGTACTTC. Translating gives CASSWRTGLGETQYF.

This clonotype was recorded a few times. The chain links TRBV7-2 to TRBJ2-5; TRBD1 matches at 12 bases. The V and J ends lost 8 bases and 7 bases, in that order; junction bases with no gene match: 5. The CDR3 is made up of 13 amino acids. Per germline, CDR1 SGHTA and CDR2 FQGNSA. CDR3 protein: CASGTGGRRTQYF. The DNA of the CDR3 is TGTGCCAGCGGGACAGGGGGCCGGAGGACCCAGTACTTC.

This clonotype occurred a few times. The chain is built from TRBV6-1 and TRBJ2-1; 10 bases map to TRBD2. With 5 bases clipped from V and 3 bases from J, the junction kept 7 bases outside the gene matches. The CDR3 totals 16 residues. Germline V gives CDR1 MNHNS, CDR2 SASEGT. In DNA, the CDR3 is TGTGCCAGCAGTTACCTAGCGGGGGCCAACTACAATGAGCAGTTCTTC. Encoded protein: CASSYLAGANYNEQFF.

In this sample, this clonotype turned up a few times. The chain recombines TRBV3-1 with TRBJ2-7; TRBD2 matches 7 bases. This CDR3 has 15 residues. V gave up 5 bases and J gave up 1 base; unmatched junction bases: 8. The germline gives CDR1 LGHDT, CDR2 YNNKEL (reference sequence). The CDR3: CASSFGGFVSYEQYF. The CDR3, as DNA: TGTGCCAGCAGCTTCGGGGGGTTCGTTTCCTACGAGCAGTACTTC.

This clonotype was observed a handful of times. The chain carries TRBV2 and TRBJ1-1; D uncertain. V was cut by 0 bases and J by 11 bases, with 13 bases left in between. The CDR3 sequence is 13 residues long. Germline V lookup: CDR1 SNHLY, CDR2 FYNNEI. CDR3 loop: CASSEAWSPGAFF. The CDR3 bases are TGTGCCAGCAGTGAAGCGTGGTCCCCGGGGGCTTTCTTT.

This clonotype was detected only a few times. The rearrangement uses TRBV4-1 and TRBJ1-2, with a tentative D call TRBD1 (6 bases). Germline V gene lookup returns CDR1 MGHRA and CDR2 YSYEKL. Trimming pared 4 bases from V and 1 base from J, leaving 13 bases between. CDR3 length: 15 amino acids. The CDR3 reads CASSPLGGGNYGYTF. The CDR3 DNA is TGCGCCAGCAGCCCCTTAGGGGGGGGTAACTATGGCTACACCTTC.

The chain is built from TRBV5-1 and TRBJ1-1, with 8 bases identical to TRBD1. The V gene's germline CDR1 is SGHRS and CDR2 YFSETQ. This CDR3 is built from 13 residues. Losses at the gene ends were 4 bases for V and 6 bases for J; bases not matched to a gene: 5. CDR3 sequence: CASSPWGQAEAFF. The CDR3 nucleotides read TGCGCCAGCAGCCCTTGGGGACAGGCTGAAGCTTTCTTT.

The gene calls are TRBV7-3 and TRBJ1-2; D possibly corresponds to TRBD1 (6 bases). The CDR3 is made up of 13 amino acids. Trimming removed 8 bases at V and 8 bases at J, with 18 bases between. Germline CDR1 and CDR2: SGHTA and FQGTGA. The CDR3 protein is CASEGTFGGGYTF. In DNA form, the CDR3 reads TGTGCCAGCGAAGGGACATTTGGAGGGGGCTACACCTTC.

This clonotype was seen more than once but under ten times. The chain joins TRBV7-2 to TRBJ1-1; D may be TRBD1 (6 bases). CDR3 size: 13 residues. In germline, CDR1 is SGHTA, CDR2 FQGNSA. V was shortened by 5 bases and J by 3 bases, with 10 bases between the two germline ends. The CDR3 nucleotides are TGTGCCAGCAGCGCAGGGGTAGACACTGAAGCTTTCTTT. Its translation: CASSAGVDTEAFF.